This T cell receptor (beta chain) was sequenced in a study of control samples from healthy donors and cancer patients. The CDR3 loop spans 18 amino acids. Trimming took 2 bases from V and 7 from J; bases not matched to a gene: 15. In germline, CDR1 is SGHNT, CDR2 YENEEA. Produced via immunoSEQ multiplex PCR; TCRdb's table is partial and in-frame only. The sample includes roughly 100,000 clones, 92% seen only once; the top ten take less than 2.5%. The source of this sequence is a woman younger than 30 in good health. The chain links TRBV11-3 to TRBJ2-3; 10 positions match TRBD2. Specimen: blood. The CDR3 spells CASSLPGQRGGDMNTQYF. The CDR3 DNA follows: TGTGCCAGCAGCTTACCCGGGCAGCGGGGGGGCGATATGAATACGCAGTATTTT.